The 26 T cell receptor beta chains presented below share a single source sample, sequenced in a study of blood T cell repertoires in COVID-19. Sequenced by immunoSEQ multiplex PCR; TCRdb stores in-frame clones only, minus some. The data show over 95,000 clones, about four fifths seen once. Source material: peripheral blood. These receptors all stem from a human donor in a cohort sampled during active COVID-19.

The CDR3 reads CAYSTVTSEAFF. The DNA for the CDR3 is TGTGCCTACTCGACAGTTACCAGTGAAGCTTTCTTT. The rearrangement uses TRBV30 and TRBJ1-1; TRBD1 might be the D (5 bases). This CDR3 has 12 residues. The V gene's germline CDR1 is GTSNPN and CDR2 SVGIG (reference sequence). The V end lost 7 bases, the J end lost 7 bases, and 16 bases lay between the germline ends.

J is TRBJ2-1 and V is TRBV4-1; D remains unclear. The CDR3 totals 12 residues. V was shortened by 3 bases and J by 5 bases, with 5 bases between the two germline ends. Germline loops: CDR1 MGHRA, CDR2 YSYEKL. Here the CDR3 reads CASSHDNNEQFF. CDR3 nucleotide sequence: TGCGCCAGCAGCCATGACAACAATGAGCAGTTCTTC.

The CDR3 sequence: CASSLGGVTEAFF. In nucleotides, the CDR3 is TGTGCCAGCAGTTTAGGGGGGGTCACTGAAGCTTTCTTT. This chain links TRBV28 with TRBJ1-1; a possible D gene is TRBD1 (5 bases). From germline, CDR1 is MDHEN and CDR2 SYDVKM. The ends were cut back, 2 bases at V and 4 bases at J, with 8 bases in the middle. CDR3 length: 13 residues.

The chain recombines TRBV15 with TRBJ2-7; D possibly corresponds to TRBD1 (7 bases). Looked up from germline, CDR1 is LNHNV and CDR2 is YYDKDF (reference sequence). The CDR3 is 15 residues long. V was pared by 3 bases and J by 2 bases, with 14 bases between. The CDR3 DNA reads as TGTGCCACCAGCAGGGGGGGAACAGGGGCCTACGAGCAGTACTTC. This translates into CATSRGGTGAYEQYF. Full variable domain (outside the CDR3, taken from reference TRBV15 and TRBJ2-7): DAMVIQNPRYQVTQFGKPVTLSCSQTLNHNVMYWYQQKSSQAPKLLFHYYDKDFNNEADTPDNFQSRRPNTSFCFLDIRSPGLGDTAMYLCATSRGGTGAYEQYFGPGTRLTVT.

This clone was observed a single time. The chain couples TRBV5-6 to TRBJ2-7, with 8 bases that match TRBD1. The CDR3 consists of 15 residues. V shed 4 bases and J 3 bases; nucleotides not matched to a gene: 9. CDR1 and CDR2 (germline): SGHDT, YYEEEE. The CDR3 spells CASSQIGQGDYEQYF. Here the CDR3 DNA reads TGTGCCAGCAGCCAGATCGGACAGGGCGACTACGAGCAGTACTTC.

J is TRBJ2-1 and V is TRBV11-3; a weak D match, TRBD2 (6 bases). The V and J ends lost 2 bases and 5 bases respectively, with 13 bases between them. Germline V gene lookup returns CDR1 SGHNT and CDR2 YENEEA. The CDR3 consists of 15 residues. This chain's CDR3 is CASSLRNGGNNEQFF. The CDR3 DNA is TGTGCCAGCAGCTTAAGAAACGGAGGGAACAATGAGCAGTTCTTC.

The genes are TRBV19 and TRBJ2-1; 9 bases match TRBD1. After removal of 5 bases from V and 8 bases from J, the junction contained 13 bases not matched to a gene. The CDR3 extends over 16 amino acids. Germline values: CDR1 LNHDA, CDR2 SQIVND (reference sequence). The CDR3 is CASSDPGTGKIHEQFF. The CDR3 nucleotides are TGTGCCAGTAGTGACCCTGGGACAGGGAAAATCCATGAGCAGTTCTTC. Using reference TRBV19 and TRBJ2-1 for the parts outside the CDR3, the full variable domain is DGGITQSPKYLFRKEGQNVTLSCEQNLNHDAMYWYRQDPGQGLRLIYYSQIVNDFQKGDIAEGYSVSREKKESFPLTVTSAQKNPTAFYLCASSDPGTGKIHEQFFGPGTRLTVL.

This clone has just one count. The chain is built from TRBV5-6 and TRBJ1-1, with 8 bases lining up with TRBD1. The V gene's germline CDR1 is SGHDT and CDR2 YYEEEE. V lost 1 base, J lost 4 bases, and 12 bases stayed unmatched. The CDR3 loop spans 17 amino acids. The CDR3 region has the DNA TGTGCCAGCAGCTTGTGGTTGGGCAGGGGGCAGAGCACTGAAGCTTTCTTT. As protein: CASSLWLGRGQSTEAFF.

The chain is built from TRBV3-1 (or the pseudogene TRBV3-2) and TRBJ2-7, with TRBD2 matching over 7 bases. Unmatched junction bases numbered 6, after V lost 2 bases and J lost 2 bases. Germline V gene lookup returns CDR1 LGHDT and CDR2 YNNKEL (reference sequence). The CDR3 runs 15 residues. The CDR3 loop reads CASSQYWGGTYEQYF. The CDR3 DNA sequence: TGTGCCAGCAGCCAATATTGGGGGGGGACCTACGAGCAGTACTTC.

The chain combines TRBV28 with TRBJ1-6; 7 bases align to TRBD1. Trimming cost V 4 bases and J 7 bases; bases outside gene matches: 10. The CDR3 covers 16 residues. CDR1 and CDR2 (germline): MDHEN, SYDVKM. The DNA of the CDR3 is TGTGCCAGCAGTTCCCGACAGGGAAGGATAAATTCACCCCTCCACTTT. This translates into CASSSRQGRINSPLHF.

This clone has more than one count but fewer than ten. The chain carries TRBV6-6 and TRBJ1-5; TRBD1 agrees at 7 bases. V lost 3 bases to trimming and J lost 3 bases; unmatched junction nucleotides: 2. In germline, CDR1 is MNHNY, CDR2 SVGAGI (reference sequence). The CDR3 is made up of 14 amino acids. The CDR3 spells CASSYTGANQPQHF. The CDR3 DNA reads TGTGCCAGCAGTTATACAGGGGCCAATCAGCCCCAGCATTTT.

J is TRBJ2-7 and V is TRBV6-2 or TRBV6-3; TRBD1 agrees at 7 bases. The J segment lost 5 bases and the V segment lost 6 bases, leaving 10 bases of the junction unmatched. The V gene's germline CDR1 is MNHEY and CDR2 SVGEGT. This CDR3 has 14 residues. The CDR3 spells CASSDRRDSDEQYF. The CDR3 coding sequence is TGTGCCAGCAGCGACCGCCGGGACAGCGACGAGCAGTACTTC.

The gene calls are TRBV27 and TRBJ1-5, with D perhaps TRBD1 (6 bases). Germline V gene lookup returns CDR1 MNHEY and CDR2 SMNVEV (reference sequence). The CDR3 consists of 16 residues. V was clipped by 6 bases and J by 0 bases, with 15 bases between them. The CDR3 DNA reads TGTGCCAGCAGGCCGGGACACGTTTATAGCAATCAGCCCCAGCATTTT. Its protein is CASRPGHVYSNQPQHF.

In its sample, this clone was seen once. The chain is built from TRBV12-3 or TRBV12-4 and TRBJ1-1; TRBD1 agrees at 7 bases. This CDR3 spans 12 amino acids. V gave up 7 bases and J gave up 1 base; unmatched junction bases: 0. CDR3 loop: CASNRGNTEAFF. In nucleotides, the CDR3 is TGTGCCAGCAACAGGGGGAACACTGAAGCTTTCTTT.

The rearrangement uses TRBV3-1 (or the pseudogene TRBV3-2) and TRBJ1-2; D perhaps matches TRBD1 (5 bases). The germline gives CDR1 LGHDT, CDR2 YNNKEL (reference sequence). This CDR3 has 14 residues. V was pared by 11 bases and J by 5 bases, with 21 bases between. CDR3 in amino acids: CAPQGPAGIYGYTF. CDR3 bases: TGTGCCCCCCAGGGACCCGCGGGAATTTATGGCTACACCTTC.

This chain connects TRBV9 to TRBJ1-1; 7 nucleotides align to TRBD1. V shed 4 bases and J 11 bases; nucleotides not matched to a gene: 14. Per germline, CDR1 SGDLS and CDR2 YYNGEE. CDR3 length: 14 residues. The CDR3 DNA follows: TGTGCCAGCAGCTCATCCTCCTCGGAACAGGGGGCTTTCTTT. Residues: CASSSSSSEQGAFF.

The CDR3 reads CASRTQGANYGYTF. Here the CDR3 DNA reads TGTGCCAGCAGGACACAGGGGGCCAACTATGGCTACACCTTC. V usage is TRBV2 and J usage is TRBJ1-2, with 9 bases lining up with TRBD1. J lost 2 bases, V lost 6 bases, and 4 bases had no gene match. The CDR3 contains 14 residues. Per the germline V gene, CDR1 is SNHLY and CDR2 is FYNNEI.

The J gene is TRBJ1-4, the V gene TRBV7-9; 11 nucleotides line up with TRBD1. Per germline, CDR1 SEHNR and CDR2 FQNEAQ (reference sequence). This CDR3 is 16 amino acids long. V gave up 4 bases and J gave up 6 bases; unmatched junction bases: 7. In nucleotides, the CDR3 is TGTGCCAGCAGCTGGGGACAGGGGGAAGCGGATGAAAAACTGTTTTTT. Encoded protein: CASSWGQGEADEKLFF.

The V call is TRBV7-9, the J call TRBJ2-5; D unresolved. Germline V lookup: CDR1 SEHNR, CDR2 FQNEAQ (reference sequence). This CDR3 has 14 residues. The V and J ends lost 4 bases and 0 bases respectively, with 9 bases between them. The CDR3 spells CASSSTSYQETQYF. The CDR3 nucleotides read TGTGCCAGCAGCTCTACGTCTTACCAAGAGACCCAGTACTTC. Based on the CDR3 plus reference TRBV7-9 and TRBJ2-5, the full variable domain is DTGVSQNPRHKITKRGQNVTFRCDPISEHNRLYWYRQTLGQGPEFLTYFQNEAQLEKSRLLSDRFSAERPKGSFSTLEIQRTEQGDSAMYLCASSSTSYQETQYFGPGTRLLVL.

In its sample, this clone was seen a few times. J is TRBJ1-6 and V is TRBV9; D may be TRBD1 (6 bases). Germline V gene sequence: CDR1 SGDLS, CDR2 YYNGEE. This CDR3 has 17 residues. V lost 0 bases and J 4 bases, leaving 14 bases between the germline ends. Written as DNA, the CDR3 is TGTGCCAGCAGCGTAGACGACAGGACCCCATATAATTCACCCCTCCACTTT. Translation gives CASSVDDRTPYNSPLHF.

The V call is TRBV25-1, the J call TRBJ2-5; 7 nucleotides agree with TRBD1. The CDR3 consists of 14 residues. Germline V lookup: CDR1 MGHDK, CDR2 SYGVNS. Trimming removed 3 bases from V and 1 base from J; junction bases left unmatched: 2. DNA of the CDR3: TGTGCCAGCAGTGAGTGGGACAGCCAAGAGACCCAGTACTTC. Translation: CASSEWDSQETQYF.

CDR3 DNA sequence: TGTGCCAGTAGTATATCTCTCGACGAAGCGGGCTACACCTTC. It yields the protein CASSISLDEAGYTF. The V and J genes are TRBV19 and TRBJ1-2; no firm D call. In germline, CDR1 is LNHDA, CDR2 SQIVND (reference sequence). Trimming cost V 2 bases and J 8 bases, with 15 bases left between them. This CDR3 is 14 amino acids long.

The chain carries TRBV7-9 and TRBJ1-2; 7 bases match TRBD1. V gave up 6 bases and J gave up 8 bases; unmatched junction bases: 15. From germline, CDR1 is SEHNR and CDR2 FQNEAQ (reference sequence). The CDR3 runs to 15 residues. In DNA form, the CDR3 reads TGTGCCAGCAGTAGGGGTGCCGGGACAGTGAGGGGCTACACCTTC. This codes for CASSRGAGTVRGYTF.

J is TRBJ2-1 and V is TRBV2; 14 nucleotides match TRBD2. Germline CDR1 SNHLY, CDR2 FYNNEI. Trimming cost V 0 bases and J 5 bases; bases outside gene matches: 12. The CDR3 totals 20 residues. Written as DNA, the CDR3 is TGTGCCAGCAGTGAAGCGAGGGGGACTAGCGGGAGTTGGCAGAACAATGAGCAGTTCTTC. Translating gives CASSEARGTSGSWQNNEQFF.

The chain couples TRBV30 to TRBJ1-1; TRBD1 agrees at 9 bases. CDR1 is GTSNPN, CDR2 SVGIG, per germline (reference sequence). The CDR3 contains 13 residues. The ends lost 0 bases at V and 5 bases at J; junction bases unmatched: 1. The CDR3 DNA follows: TGTGCCTGGAGTGTAGGGACAGGGACTGAAGCTTTCTTT. Translation gives CAWSVGTGTEAFF.

This clone has a handful of counts. The V call is TRBV5-8, the J call TRBJ1-5; the D is unclear. The CDR3 contains 16 residues. Germline assignment: CDR1 SGHTS and CDR2 YDEGEE. The germline V and J ends were trimmed by 1 base and 0 bases, with 11 bases remaining between them. CDR3 bases: TGTGCCAGCAGCTTGTTTGGGAGCAGTAGCAATCAGCCCCAGCATTTT. This translates into CASSLFGSSSNQPQHF.